The T cell receptor beta chain described here comes from a study of high-grade serous ovarian cancer treatment subgroups. Study overall: Each sample yielded on average about 7,000 unique TCR beta rearrangements from 14,000 or so reads. The study, taken as a whole, reports: Without spatial data, bulk sequencing limits insight into HGSC tumor diversity. Repertoire similarity ranged 0.11 to 0.79 between tumors of one patient. TCR clonal relatedness correlated positively with neoantigen level.

About this clone itself: As yet, its antigen is unknown.

The CDR3 sequence is 12 residues long. V lost 6 bases to trimming and J lost 8 bases, with 14 bases between them. Germline V gene lookup returns CDR1 MNHEY and CDR2 SVGAGI. Assay used: immunoSEQ multiplex PCR; TCRdb lists only in-frame clones, some missing. The data hold about 4,900 clones, with 69% observed a single time. Tumor tissue was taken before any definitive surgery or chemotherapy was given. The chain carries TRBV6-5 and TRBJ2-7; a possible D gene is TRBD1 (8 bases). Sequencing used tumor tissue. The source is a human donor with high-grade serous ovarian cancer. The CDR3 sequence is CASSGGTGKQYF. In nucleotides, the CDR3 is TGTGCCAGCAGCGGGGGGACAGGCAAGCAGTACTTC.